This entry lists 8 T cell receptor beta chains sequenced from one sample in a study of blood T cells in healthy people across ages. The second PCR ran about 6 to 12 cycles with a sample-barcoded 5' primer and J-beta primers. TCRdb passed the 5' RACE reads through MiXCR, listing each CDR3 protein once. The sample has roughly 1,500,000 distinct CDR3 sequences, around 36% seen once; the top ten hold about 10%. Sequencing input: blood. Receptor source: a woman in her thirties in good health.

This chain uses TRBV5-6 with TRBJ2-1; D is possibly TRBD1 (6 bases). Germline V gives CDR1 SGHDT, CDR2 YYEEEE. Trimming left V 4 bases short and J 4 bases short, with 18 bases between. There are 16 residues in the CDR3. CDR3 region: CASSGTGHLPYNEQFF. For the CDR3, the DNA is TGTGCCAGCAGCGGGACGGGACACCTTCCTTACAATGAGCAGTTCTTC. The whole variable domain, remainder taken from reference TRBV5-6 and TRBJ2-1, is DAGVTQSPTHLIKTRGQQVTLRCSPKSGHDTVSWYQQALGQGPQFIFQYYEEEERQRGNFPDRFSGHQFPNYSSELNVNALLLGDSALYLCASSGTGHLPYNEQFFGPGTRLTVL.

The chain is built from TRBV2 and TRBJ2-5; 7 bases align to TRBD1. The CDR3 runs to 15 residues. Germline assignment: CDR1 SNHLY and CDR2 FYNNEI. The V and J ends lost 5 bases and 6 bases, in that order; junction bases with no gene match: 12. The CDR3 region is CASSPRRDSNQTQYF. CDR3 DNA: TGTGCCAGCAGTCCCCGCCGGGACAGCAATCAGACCCAGTACTTC.

The chain uses TRBV5-1 and TRBJ2-2; 7 nucleotides align to TRBD1. Germline trimming cut 5 bases from V and 4 bases from J; bases unmatched to any gene: 8. The CDR3 is made up of 15 amino acids. Germline V CDR1 and CDR2: SGHRS, YFSETQ. CDR3 region: CASRTGTEATGELFF. For the CDR3, the DNA is TGCGCCAGCAGGACAGGGACGGAGGCCACCGGGGAGCTGTTTTTT.

The table lists this clonotype with a few counts. This rearrangement joins TRBV5-1 to TRBJ1-2; D gene uncertain. The CDR3 consists of 13 residues. From germline, CDR1 is SGHRS and CDR2 YFSETQ. Trimming stripped 2 bases from V and 4 bases from J, with 9 bases between. The CDR3 bases are TGCGCCAGCAGCTTCGAAAGTTCCTATGGCTACACCTTC. Translated: CASSFESSYGYTF.

The chain joins TRBV9 to TRBJ1-4; D is perhaps TRBD1 (5 bases). Germline V CDR1 and CDR2: SGDLS, YYNGEE. V shed 3 bases and J shed 3 bases, with 15 bases lying between them. This CDR3 is 16 amino acids long. CDR3 in DNA: TGTGCCAGCAGCGCCATGCTAGGGGAGGCTAATGAAAAACTGTTTTTT. It specifies CASSAMLGEANEKLFF.

The chain links TRBV6-2 or TRBV6-3 to TRBJ2-7; tentative D call: TRBD2 (6 bases). Trimming pared 6 bases from V and 3 bases from J, leaving 18 bases between. CDR1 and CDR2 (germline): MNHEY, SVGEGT. There are 15 residues in the CDR3. For the CDR3, the DNA is TGTGCCAGCAGCCCCGCGGGAAGGGAGCTCTACGAGCAGTACTTC. Translated: CASSPAGRELYEQYF.

This clonotype came up many times. This chain connects TRBV12-3 or TRBV12-4 to TRBJ2-1, with TRBD2 matching 7 bases. This CDR3 region has 14 residues. Germline trimming cut 4 bases from V and 10 bases from J; bases unmatched to any gene: 10. Written as DNA, the CDR3 is TGTGCCAGCAGTTATCCCGGGACTATCAAGGAGCAGTTCTTC. Its translation is CASSYPGTIKEQFF.

This chain's CDR3 is CASSSGTLRVNEQFF. The CDR3 bases are TGTGCCAGCAGCTCCGGGACTCTGAGGGTCAATGAGCAGTTCTTC. The rearrangement joins TRBV7-2 to TRBJ2-1, with D perhaps matching TRBD2 (6 bases). V was shortened by 4 bases and J by 6 bases, with 16 bases between the two germline ends. Looked up from germline, CDR1 is SGHTA and CDR2 is FQGNSA. This CDR3 has 15 residues. Based on the CDR3 plus reference TRBV7-2 and TRBJ2-1, the full variable domain is GAGVSQSPSNKVTEKGKDVELRCDPISGHTALYWYRQSLGQGLEFLIYFQGNSAPDKSGLPSDRFSAERTGGSVSTLTIQRTQQEDSAVYLCASSSGTLRVNEQFFGPGTRLTVL.